This T cell receptor beta chain originates from a study of T cell responses to AZD1222 COVID-19 vaccine. The wider study: Second-dose timings of about 4 or about 12 weeks were pooled.

TCRdb's copy holds only in-frame clones and misses some; the assay was immunoSEQ multiplex PCR. The sample gives 120,000 or so clones, approximately 83% of which show up once; approximately 1.5% is in the top ten. Germline V gene lookup returns CDR1 KGHDR and CDR2 SFDVKD. The CDR3 consists of 15 residues. With 3 bases removed from V and 2 bases from J, the gap between germline ends came to 10 bases. In regard to this clone: The antigen remains undetermined.

Study observations and caveats: The study reported that nearly half of spike-specific TCRs target unmutated variant regions. Two doses of AZD1222 preceded a rise in Spike-specific TCR breadth and depth.

The rearrangement links TRBV24-1 to TRBJ2-4; TRBD1 is a possible D gene (6 bases). This clonotype originated in an adult in good health. The material was peripheral blood, obtained on day 0 of AZD1222 vaccination. The CDR3, as DNA: TGTGCCACCAGTGATAGCCGGGACACCAAAAACATTCAGTACTTC. Translating it yields CATSDSRDTKNIQYF.